Shown below are 30 T cell receptor beta chains from a single sample sequenced in a study of T cells in Graves' hyperthyroidism and ophthalmopathy. Amplified TCR beta CDR3 regions came from RNA transcripts. Primed by the HTBI set, a first-round RT-PCR was run on the TCR CDR3. From the multiplex PCR reads, TCRdb called clonotypes with MiXCR, one entry per CDR3 protein. The data contain 490,000 or so distinct CDR3 sequences, 15% to 20% of them singletons. What was sequenced was blood. These receptors were collected from a man aged 35 to 55 with Graves' ophthalmopathy.

The chain carries TRBV4-2 and TRBJ2-6, with D tentatively TRBD2 (6 bases). The CDR3 extends over 16 amino acids. Germline-derived CDR1 and CDR2 are LGHNA and YNFKEQ. The V end was cut by 1 base, the J end by 2 bases, with 9 bases between. CDR3 coding DNA: TGTGCCAGCAGCCAAGGGCGGGGTACTGGGGCCAACGTCCTGACTTTC. Amino acid sequence: CASSQGRGTGANVLTF.

This clonotype showed up many times. The chain couples TRBV20-1 to TRBJ1-2; 9 bases match TRBD1. Per germline, CDR1 DFQATT and CDR2 SNEGSKA (reference sequence). This CDR3 is 14 amino acids long. J gave up 4 bases and V 3 bases, and 6 bases lay outside the gene matches. This CDR3 is CSARGQGSRYGYTF. CDR3 in DNA: TGCAGTGCTAGGGGACAGGGATCGCGCTATGGCTACACCTTC.

This sequence joins TRBV28 and TRBJ2-2, with 11 bases identical to TRBD2. This CDR3 is built from 19 residues. Per germline, CDR1 MDHEN and CDR2 SYDVKM. V lost 3 bases to trimming and J lost 1 base; unmatched junction nucleotides: 10. The DNA for the CDR3 is TGTGCCAGCAGTTTGGTTTTAGACACTAGCGGGGGGAACACCGGGGAGCTGTTTTTT. Translation gives CASSLVLDTSGGNTGELFF.

This clonotype has a handful of counts. The rearrangement uses TRBV5-1 and TRBJ1-2, with a possible D match to TRBD1 (5 bases). V gave up 1 base and J gave up 5 bases, with 12 bases separating them. This CDR3 is 14 amino acids long. CDR1 is SGHRS, CDR2 YFSETQ, per germline. In DNA, the CDR3 is TGCGCCAGCAGCTTGAGCCAGGGTGGTTATGGCTACACCTTC. Its protein product is CASSLSQGGYGYTF.

The chain carries TRBV7-2 and TRBJ1-2; TRBD1 aligns across 10 bases. The CDR3 runs 16 residues. J lost 3 bases, V lost 4 bases, and 8 bases had no gene match. Germline CDR1 is SGHTA and CDR2 is FQGNSA. The CDR3 bases are TGTGCCAGCAGCTCCCCCCCGGGACAGGGGCACTATGGCTACACCTTC. Amino acid sequence: CASSSPPGQGHYGYTF.

This clonotype was found many times. The gene calls are TRBV9 and TRBJ2-3, with unresolved D. Germline CDR1 reads SGDLS; CDR2 reads YYNGEE. Trimming stripped 0 bases from V and 4 bases from J, with 0 bases between. This CDR3 spans 11 amino acids. The CDR3 is CASSVADTQYF. The DNA of the CDR3 is TGTGCCAGCAGCGTAGCAGATACGCAGTATTTT. Together with reference TRBV9 and TRBJ2-3, the CDR3 gives the full variable domain: DSGVTQTPKHLITATGQRVTLRCSPRSGDLSVYWYQQSLDQGLQFLIQYYNGEERAKGNILERFSAQQFPDLHSELNLSSLELGDSALYFCASSVADTQYFGPGTRLTVL.

There are many counts of this clonotype. The chain joins TRBV18 to TRBJ1-1; 8 bases map to TRBD1. The CDR3 runs 14 residues. V shed 4 bases, J shed 3 bases, and the junction held 4 bases outside the gene matches. Per germline, CDR1 KGHSH and CDR2 LQKENI. The CDR3 coding sequence is TGTGCCAGCTCACGACTGACAGGGGACACTGAAGCTTTCTTT. Its translation: CASSRLTGDTEAFF.

The table lists this clonotype with many counts. V is TRBV5-1 and J is TRBJ1-1, with D uncertain. Per germline, CDR1 SGHRS and CDR2 YFSETQ. There are 12 residues in the CDR3. The V and J ends lost 0 bases and 4 bases respectively, with 4 bases between them. CDR3 sequence (DNA): TGCGCCAGCAGCTTGGGGAGCACTGAAGCTTTCTTT. This encodes CASSLGSTEAFF.

The chain's CDR3 is CSVGTPGGYTF. The CDR3 region has the DNA TGCAGCGTTGGGACACCGGGAGGCTACACCTTC. The rearrangement joins TRBV29-1 to TRBJ1-2; tentatively, D is TRBD1 (5 bases). This CDR3 spans 11 amino acids. Trimming cost V 4 bases and J 8 bases, with 11 bases left between them. Germline loops: CDR1 SQVTM, CDR2 ANQGSEA.

The chain combines TRBV28 with TRBJ2-4; 10 bases align to TRBD2. In germline, CDR1 is MDHEN, CDR2 SYDVKM. The J segment lost 11 bases and the V segment lost 4 bases, leaving 11 bases of the junction unmatched. The CDR3 covers 15 residues. This chain's CDR3 is CASSSGLAGASLQYF. DNA of the CDR3: TGTGCCAGCAGTTCAGGTCTAGCGGGAGCCTCCCTTCAGTACTTC. The complete variable domain, with remaining parts taken from reference TRBV28 and TRBJ2-4, reads DVKVTQSSRYLVKRTGEKVFLECVQDMDHENMFWYRQDPGLGLRLIYFSYDVKMKEKGDIPEGYSVSREKKERFSLILESASTNQTSMYLCASSSGLAGASLQYFGAGTRLSVL.

The chain uses TRBV9 and TRBJ2-1, with 7 bases identical to TRBD2. V trimming: 0 bases; J trimming: 10 bases; junction bases outside the gene matches: 7. CDR3 length: 14 residues. Germline V lookup: CDR1 SGDLS, CDR2 YYNGEE. The CDR3 DNA reads TGTGCCAGCAGCGTAGGGCTAGCGGACGGGGAGCAGTTCTTC. Its protein product is CASSVGLADGEQFF.

The chain couples TRBV19 to TRBJ2-1; 8 nucleotides agree with TRBD2. V shed 5 bases and J 7 bases; nucleotides not matched to a gene: 13. Per the germline V gene, CDR1 is LNHDA and CDR2 is SQIVND (reference sequence). The length of the CDR3 is 16 residues. The CDR3 nucleotides are TGTGCCAGTAGTTATGCCCCCAGGACTAGCAAAAATGAGCAGTTCTTC. Its translation: CASSYAPRTSKNEQFF.

This clonotype was observed many times. The chain joins TRBV12-3 or TRBV12-4 to TRBJ2-5; 8 bases match TRBD1. The CDR3 has 13 amino acids. V gave up 6 bases and J gave up 5 bases; unmatched junction bases: 5. The CDR3 bases are TGTGCCAGCAGCCCCAGGGGGCGGGAGACCCAGTACTTC. Its protein product is CASSPRGRETQYF.

This clonotype was detected ten times or more. The chain recombines TRBV20-1 with TRBJ2-6, with D unclear. Germline CDR1 and CDR2: DFQATT and SNEGSKA (reference sequence). This CDR3 has 16 residues. Trimming stripped 4 bases from V and 0 bases from J, with 13 bases between. CDR3 region: CSAKDVGYSGANVLTF. The CDR3 DNA reads as TGCAGTGCTAAGGACGTAGGGTACTCTGGGGCCAACGTCCTGACTTTC.

This clonotype was found many times. The chain recombines TRBV28 with TRBJ2-7, with TRBD2 as a possible D gene (5 bases). The germline gives CDR1 MDHEN, CDR2 SYDVKM. CDR3 length: 14 amino acids. The V end was cut by 3 bases, the J end by 4 bases, with 13 bases between. CDR3 sequence reads: CASSFESGIYEQYF. As DNA, the CDR3 is TGTGCCAGCAGTTTTGAGTCGGGGATTTACGAGCAGTACTTC. The full variable domain, its missing parts supplied by reference TRBV28 and TRBJ2-7, is DVKVTQSSRYLVKRTGEKVFLECVQDMDHENMFWYRQDPGLGLRLIYFSYDVKMKEKGDIPEGYSVSREKKERFSLILESASTNQTSMYLCASSFESGIYEQYFGPGTRLTVT.

This clonotype has ten or more counts. The gene calls are TRBV20-1 and TRBJ2-3, with 9 bases matching TRBD1. CDR3 size: 14 residues. V lost 0 bases to trimming and J lost 3 bases; unmatched junction nucleotides: 1. Germline V gene sequence: CDR1 DFQATT, CDR2 SNEGSKA (reference sequence). Written as DNA, the CDR3 is TGCAGTGCTAGAGATGGGACAGGGACAGATACGCAGTATTTT. Residues: CSARDGTGTDTQYF.

This clonotype was counted at least ten times. The CDR3 DNA reads as TGTGCCAGCAGTCCTGGGACTAGCGGGGGGGCCATGCGAGATACGCAGTATTTT. Amino acids: CASSPGTSGGAMRDTQYF. The rearrangement uses TRBV12-3 or TRBV12-4 and TRBJ2-3; the match to TRBD2 covers 16 bases. CDR3 size: 18 residues. V lost 5 bases to trimming and J lost 5 bases; unmatched junction nucleotides: 10.

CDR3 coding DNA: TGTGCCAGCAGTACGCGGGGGCCACCCTACAATGAGCAGTTCTTC. This gives the protein CASSTRGPPYNEQFF. The chain joins TRBV6-1 to TRBJ2-1; maybe TRBD2 (7 bases). V lost 5 bases and J 2 bases, leaving 13 bases between the germline ends. CDR3 size: 15 residues. CDR1 is MNHNS, CDR2 SASEGT, per germline.

This clonotype has a count of ten or more. The V call is TRBV28, the J call TRBJ2-1, with no clear D. This CDR3 is 12 amino acids long. The germline CDR1 and CDR2 sequences are MDHEN and SYDVKM. V lost 7 bases, J lost 4 bases, and 8 bases lay in between. CDR3 sequence: CASTGPYNEQFF. In nucleotides, the CDR3 is TGTGCCAGCACCGGGCCGTACAATGAGCAGTTCTTC.

The V gene is TRBV28, the J gene TRBJ1-2, with unresolved D. Trimming stripped 6 bases from V and 8 bases from J, with 13 bases between. Germline V gene lookup returns CDR1 MDHEN and CDR2 SYDVKM. The CDR3 length is 12 residues. CDR3 amino acids: CASSLLSAGYTF. DNA of the CDR3: TGTGCCAGCAGCCTCTTATCCGCGGGCTACACCTTC.

In this sample, this clonotype turned up a few times. The CDR3 nucleotides read TGTGCCAGCAGGCTCCCGGGACCAAGGGCGTCACCCCTCCACTTT. Its translation: CASRLPGPRASPLHF. This chain links TRBV11-2 with TRBJ1-6; possible D gene TRBD1, 5 bases. Trimming stripped 6 bases from V and 10 bases from J, with 19 bases between. The CDR3 is 15 residues long. Germline CDR1 is SGHAT and CDR2 is FQNNGV. Combining the CDR3 with reference TRBV11-2 and TRBJ1-6 gives the whole variable domain EAGVAQSPRYKIIEKRQSVAFWCNPISGHATLYWYQQILGQGPKLLIQFQNNGVVDDSQLPKDRFSAERLKGVDSTLKIQPAKLEDSAVYLCASRLPGPRASPLHFGNGTRLTVT.

This chain joins TRBV6-1 and TRBJ2-1; 11 positions match TRBD2. With V trimmed by 5 bases and J by 7 bases, 10 bases remained unmatched. CDR1 is MNHNS and CDR2 is SASEGT in the germline V gene. The CDR3 totals 16 residues. The CDR3 protein is CASSPLAGGRGNEQFF. Here the CDR3 DNA reads TGTGCCAGCAGTCCCTTAGCGGGAGGGCGGGGGAATGAGCAGTTCTTC.

CDR3 protein: CASSLRTGGYSDTQYF. CDR3 nucleotide sequence: TGTGCCAGCAGCCTACGGACAGGGGGCTATTCAGATACGCAGTATTTT. The chain combines TRBV7-6 with TRBJ2-3; 11 bases align to TRBD1. Unmatched junction bases numbered 8, after V lost 5 bases and J lost 4 bases. Germline lookup yields CDR1 SGHVS and CDR2 FNYEAQ. The CDR3 runs to 16 residues. Full variable domain (missing parts from reference TRBV7-6 and TRBJ2-3): GAGVSQSPRYKVTKRGQDVALRCDPISGHVSLYWYRQALGQGPEFLTYFNYEAQQDKSGLPNDRFSAERPEGSISTLTIQRTEQRDSAMYRCASSLRTGGYSDTQYFGPGTRLTVL.

This clonotype has only a few counts. The rearrangement links TRBV5-1 to TRBJ2-7; D is perhaps TRBD1 or TRBD2 (6 bases each). The V gene lost 1 base and the J gene lost 5 bases, with 13 bases spanning the gap. The CDR3 spans 14 residues. The V gene's germline CDR1 is SGHRS and CDR2 YFSETQ. CDR3 coding DNA: TGCGCCAGCAGCTTGAGGGGGGAGTATGACGAGCAGTACTTC. It yields the protein CASSLRGEYDEQYF.

The chain has TRBV27 and TRBJ1-5; D might be TRBD1 (6 bases). Germline loops: CDR1 MNHEY, CDR2 SMNVEV (reference sequence). V gave up 0 bases and J gave up 6 bases, with 15 bases separating them. CDR3 length: 16 amino acids. This CDR3 is CASSLSGRGHVQPQHF. As DNA, the CDR3 is TGTGCCAGCAGTTTATCTGGCCGGGGGCATGTTCAGCCCCAGCATTTT.

There are many counts of this clonotype. The chain links TRBV3-1 to TRBJ1-4, with a tentative D call TRBD1 (5 bases). Germline CDR1 LGHDT, CDR2 YNNKEL (reference sequence). The CDR3 has 16 residues. V was clipped by 4 bases and J by 2 bases, with 14 bases between them. CDR3 coding DNA: TGTGCCAGCAGCCTTAGAGGCGGGGCGACTAATGAAAAACTGTTTTTT. Translated, it gives CASSLRGGATNEKLFF.

A remark on this clonotype: A much larger clone differs by one base, so this may be a read error. The chain is built from TRBV28 and TRBJ2-7, with TRBD2 as a possible D gene (5 bases). The V gene lost 11 bases and the J gene lost 2 bases, with 16 bases spanning the gap. Germline lookup yields CDR1 MDHEN and CDR2 SYDVKM. The CDR3 loop spans 13 amino acids. CDR3 sequence reads: CAGKGGSTYEQYF. The CDR3 nucleotides are TGTGCCGGCAAGGGCGGGTCAACCTACGAGCAGTACTTC.

This clonotype was found a few times. V usage is TRBV7-8 and J usage is TRBJ1-6, with TRBD1 as a possible D gene (5 bases). The CDR3 is made up of 16 amino acids. The germline gives CDR1 SGHVS, CDR2 FQNEAQ. V lost 5 bases to trimming and J lost 5 bases, with 16 bases between them. The CDR3 loop reads CASSHLSGRDNSPLHF. As DNA, the CDR3 is TGTGCCAGCAGCCATTTATCGGGCAGGGATAATTCACCCCTCCACTTT.

This clonotype was observed once. The rearrangement joins TRBV7-8 to TRBJ2-7; D is perhaps TRBD1 or TRBD2 (5 bases each). The CDR3 consists of 16 residues. V was shortened by 6 bases and J by 3 bases, with 21 bases between the two germline ends. The germline V gene encodes CDR1 SGHVS and CDR2 FQNEAQ. CDR3 bases: TGTGCCAGCAGTTTGGGGCTCGGGGACGAAAGCTACGAGCAGTACTTC. It is translated as CASSLGLGDESYEQYF.

The chain links TRBV5-5 to TRBJ1-1, with a weak D call TRBD1 (5 bases). The length of the CDR3 is 13 residues. The V gene's germline CDR1 is SGHKS and CDR2 YYEKEE (reference sequence). V gave up 7 bases and J gave up 8 bases, with 18 bases separating them. The CDR3 sequence is CASSTGILIEAFF. The CDR3 DNA reads TGTGCCAGCTCAACAGGAATCCTGATAGAAGCTTTCTTT. The variable domain in full, completed from reference TRBV5-5 and TRBJ1-1, reads DAGVTQSPTHLIKTRGQQVTLRCSPISGHKSVSWYQQVLGQGPQFIFQYYEKEERGRGNFPDRFSARQFPNYSSELNVNALLLGDSALYLCASSTGILIEAFFGQGTRLTVV.